This paragraph covers one TCR beta chain sequence. Its specificity is not known. The data are from a study of graft-versus-host responses after intestinal transplantation. Study-level background: Once they had received anti-thymocyte globulin induction, all recipients took tacrolimus and steroids for approximately 3 years.

Germline CDR1 SGHAT, CDR2 FQNNGV. Trimming at V came to 0 bases and at J to 0 bases, leaving 8 bases not matched to a gene. CDR3 length equals 17 residues. TCRdb's copy holds only in-frame clones and misses some; the assay was immunoSEQ multiplex PCR. Counted here are about 97,000 clones, around 93% occurring once; the ten biggest clones make up approximately 0.069%. Sample: unstimulated CD8+ T cells sorted from spleen or lymph node cells, taken before transplant. This chain joins TRBV11-2 and TRBJ2-7; 7 bases are a match to TRBD2. The sequence came from a human donor who was the organ donor for an intestinal transplant. The CDR3 spells CASSLEGRGYFSYEQYF. CDR3 bases: TGTGCCAGCAGCTTAGAGGGGCGGGGGTACTTCTCCTACGAGCAGTACTTC.